The 19 T cell receptor beta chains in this list originate from one sample, sequenced in a study of response to subunit inactivated influenza vaccine (dated by TCRdb to between 2018 and 2020). Library preparation used RT-PCR. TCRdb lists the instrument as Illumina HiSeq 2500. TCRdb handled the public reads itself, with Q25 trimming in fastp and clone calling in MiXCR, and kept productive beta chains. Entries are consolidated by CDR3 protein sequence, retaining the most common genes and DNA. The sample contains approximately 500,000 distinct CDR3 sequences, 12% to 15% of them found a single time. Around 10% of the sample belongs to the ten largest clones. The source was PBMCs from blood, collected 11 to 12 days after vaccination. These TCRs come from a man aged 50-60 years who received an inactivated influenza vaccine. Donor details come from another sample of the same person, matched by shared clones.

This clonotype was found a few times. The V and J genes are TRBV7-2 and TRBJ2-2; a possible D gene is TRBD2 (6 bases). With 5 bases removed from V and 7 bases from J, the gap between germline ends came to 20 bases. Germline values: CDR1 SGHTA, CDR2 FQGNSA. The CDR3 is 16 residues long. In nucleotides, the CDR3 is TGTGCCAGCAGCCCTCTCGCACTAGCCGGGGTCGGGGAGCTGTTTTTT. Its protein product is CASSPLALAGVGELFF.

The chain links TRBV2 to TRBJ1-6; D unresolved. V lost 7 bases and J 7 bases, leaving 14 bases between the germline ends. From germline, CDR1 is SNHLY and CDR2 FYNNEI. CDR3 length: 14 residues. In nucleotides, the CDR3 is TGTGCCAGCACCTTGGGTGCAGTAAATTCACCCCTCCACTTT. Translation gives CASTLGAVNSPLHF.

This clonotype showed up just a few times. The chain is built from TRBV24-1 and TRBJ2-7; D might be TRBD1 (6 bases). CDR3 size: 15 residues. Germline values: CDR1 KGHDR, CDR2 SFDVKD. V gave up 0 bases and J gave up 6 bases, with 14 bases separating them. CDR3 in DNA: TGTGCCACCAGTGATTTGCATGCAGGGGCCGGCGAGCAGTACTTC. This codes for CATSDLHAGAGEQYF.

This clonotype was recorded at least ten times. This chain connects TRBV29-1 to TRBJ2-1; 8 bases line up with TRBD2. The CDR3 spans 15 residues. Trimming at V came to 6 bases and at J to 0 bases, leaving 7 bases not matched to a gene. CDR1 SQVTM and CDR2 ANQGSEA come from the germline V gene. In DNA form, the CDR3 reads TGCAGCGTCCATCGGGGGGGGCCCTCCTACAATGAGCAGTTCTTC. Residues: CSVHRGGPSYNEQFF.

The chain employs TRBV5-1 and TRBJ1-2; no definite D call. Per the germline V gene, CDR1 is SGHRS and CDR2 is YFSETQ. The CDR3 length is 13 residues. V was shortened by 0 bases and J by 4 bases, with 7 bases between the two germline ends. The CDR3 loop is CASSLEPFYGYTF. The CDR3 DNA reads as TGCGCCAGCAGCTTGGAACCTTTCTATGGCTACACCTTC.

This clonotype was picked up a small number of times. The chain has TRBV28 and TRBJ2-7; TRBD1 or TRBD2 may be the D gene (5 bases each). V gave up 5 bases and J gave up 1 base, with 12 bases separating them. This CDR3 region has 14 residues. From germline, CDR1 is MDHEN and CDR2 SYDVKM. CDR3 residues: CASSTGGSSYEQYF. CDR3 DNA sequence: TGTGCCAGCAGTACTGGGGGTTCATCCTACGAGCAGTACTTC.

This chain links TRBV2 with TRBJ2-4; no definite D call. V was pared by 0 bases and J by 0 bases, with 3 bases between. This CDR3 spans 14 amino acids. Germline CDR1 and CDR2: SNHLY and FYNNEI. The CDR3 DNA reads as TGTGCCAGCAGTGAAGCGCTAGCCAAAAACATTCAGTACTTC. It specifies CASSEALAKNIQYF.

V and J are TRBV12-3 or TRBV12-4 and TRBJ2-2; the D gene is possibly TRBD1 (5 bases). Trimming cost V 11 bases and J 3 bases, with 7 bases left between them. The CDR3 is 11 amino acids. CDR3: CASGYTGELFF. Here the CDR3 DNA reads TGTGCCTCAGGGTACACCGGGGAGCTGTTTTTT.

The chain carries TRBV20-1 and TRBJ2-7; 8 bases line up with TRBD1. The V gene end was trimmed by 6 bases and the J gene end by 0 bases; junction bases not matched to a gene: 7. The V gene's germline CDR1 is DFQATT and CDR2 SNEGSKA (reference sequence). This CDR3 comprises 14 residues. The CDR3 DNA follows: TGCAGTGCCCTCGGACAGGGTAACTCCTACGAGCAGTACTTC. Translated, it gives CSALGQGNSYEQYF.

This clonotype occurred many times. The gene calls are TRBV29-1 and TRBJ2-7, with 12 bases matching TRBD1. The CDR3 loop spans 14 amino acids. V shed 3 bases and J 7 bases; nucleotides not matched to a gene: 7. The V gene's germline CDR1 is SQVTM and CDR2 ANQGSEA. The CDR3 protein is CSVDEGQGAGEQYF. The CDR3 DNA reads as TGCAGCGTTGACGAGGGACAGGGGGCAGGAGAGCAGTACTTC.

This clonotype was seen ten or more times. The chain couples TRBV29-1 to TRBJ2-5; D not resolved. Germline loops: CDR1 SQVTM, CDR2 ANQGSEA. Trimming removed 8 bases at V and 4 bases at J, with 11 bases between. The length of the CDR3 is 11 residues. CDR3 amino acids: CSYIRTETQYF. In DNA, the CDR3 is TGCAGCTATATTAGAACAGAGACCCAGTACTTC.

The V call is TRBV7-2, the J call TRBJ2-3, with TRBD2 matching 9 bases. Germline CDR1 is SGHTA and CDR2 is FQGNSA. J gave up 8 bases and V 5 bases, and 8 bases lay outside the gene matches. This CDR3 region has 14 residues. CDR3 protein: CASSTGTSRGTQYF. CDR3 nucleotides: TGTGCCAGCAGCACCGGGACTAGCCGGGGTACGCAGTATTTT.

This clonotype was seen ten or more times. The rearrangement joins TRBV5-1 to TRBJ1-2; D gene ambiguous. Germline CDR1 SGHRS, CDR2 YFSETQ. The CDR3 has 13 amino acids. Trimming took 4 bases from V and 1 from J, leaving 8 bases between them. The CDR3 DNA sequence: TGCGCCAGCAGCGAACAGCGTAACTATGGCTACACCTTC. As protein: CASSEQRNYGYTF.

This clonotype has a handful of counts. The V and J genes are TRBV9 and TRBJ2-3, with 10 bases lining up with TRBD2. After removal of 4 bases from V and 5 bases from J, the junction contained 13 bases not matched to a gene. The CDR3 length is 17 residues. Germline CDR1 is SGDLS and CDR2 is YYNGEE. DNA of the CDR3: TGTGCCAGCAGCCCTTCCCCAGAGCGGGAGGGGGTAGATACGCAGTATTTT. It specifies CASSPSPEREGVDTQYF.

This rearrangement joins TRBV11-3 to TRBJ2-7; TRBD1 agrees at 7 bases. CDR1 SGHNT and CDR2 YENEEA come from the germline V gene. Trimming at V came to 5 bases and at J to 2 bases, leaving 6 bases not matched to a gene. The CDR3 length is 14 residues. DNA of the CDR3: TGTGCCAGCAGCAGCGGACAGGACACCTACGAGCAGTACTTC. This sequence encodes CASSSGQDTYEQYF.

V and J are TRBV3-1 and TRBJ2-7, with 7 bases lining up with TRBD2. With 2 bases clipped from V and 9 bases from J, the junction kept 7 bases outside the gene matches. Germline lookup yields CDR1 LGHDT and CDR2 YNNKEL (reference sequence). This CDR3 is 13 amino acids long. The CDR3 protein is CASSQLQRGGQYF. The CDR3 nucleotides are TGTGCCAGCAGCCAACTACAGCGCGGGGGGCAGTACTTC.

This chain joins TRBV2 and TRBJ1-1; TRBD1 agrees at 7 bases. Germline values: CDR1 SNHLY, CDR2 FYNNEI. Trimming took 9 bases from V and 5 from J; bases not matched to a gene: 6. The CDR3 is made up of 12 amino acids. The CDR3 protein is CARSSQGTEAFF. The CDR3 DNA follows: TGTGCCAGGTCTTCACAGGGGACTGAAGCTTTCTTT.

The CDR3 sequence: CASSLYLGAQETQYF. CDR3 bases: TGCGCCAGCAGCTTGTATCTAGGGGCCCAAGAGACCCAGTACTTC. The V call is TRBV5-1, the J call TRBJ2-5; weak D call: TRBD1 (5 bases). The CDR3 runs 15 residues. Trimming cost V 1 base and J 1 base, with 11 bases left between them. Per germline, CDR1 SGHRS and CDR2 YFSETQ.

CDR3 nucleotide sequence: TGCAGTGCTGACGGGGTAAGCTCCTACAATGAGCAGTTCTTC. Encoded protein: CSADGVSSYNEQFF. The chain joins TRBV20-1 to TRBJ2-1; TRBD2 is a possible D gene (5 bases). Trimming removed 5 bases at V and 0 bases at J, with 11 bases between. CDR3 length equals 14 residues. From germline, CDR1 is DFQATT and CDR2 SNEGSKA (reference sequence).